A single sample gave rise to the 18 T cell receptor beta chains below, sequenced in a study of response to subunit inactivated influenza vaccine. TCRdb reprocessed the RT-PCR reads via MiXCR and lists one record per CDR3 protein. The sample shows about 160,000 distinct CDR3 sequences, 11% of them seen only once. Specimen: non-naive T cells sorted from PBMCs, collected 35 to 45 days after vaccination. These receptors came from a man aged 50 to 59 who received an inactivated influenza vaccine.

A few counts support this clonotype. J is TRBJ1-2 and V is TRBV7-2; 9 bases map to TRBD1. This CDR3 is built from 13 residues. The V and J ends lost 4 bases and 10 bases, in that order; junction bases with no gene match: 7. From germline, CDR1 is SGHTA and CDR2 FQGNSA. The CDR3 loop reads CASSSPGTGFYTF. The DNA of the CDR3 is TGTGCCAGCAGCTCCCCCGGGACAGGGTTCTACACCTTC. Full variable domain (missing parts from reference TRBV7-2 and TRBJ1-2): GAGVSQSPSNKVTEKGKDVELRCDPISGHTALYWYRQSLGQGLEFLIYFQGNSAPDKSGLPSDRFSAERTGGSVSTLTIQRTQQEDSAVYLCASSSPGTGFYTFGSGTRLTVV.

The chain recombines TRBV20-1 with TRBJ2-1; 7 nucleotides match TRBD1. V dropped 5 bases and J dropped 0; count of bases not matched to a gene: 10. CDR1 is DFQATT and CDR2 is SNEGSKA in the germline V gene (reference sequence). There are 16 residues in the CDR3. The CDR3 spells CSAGFPGQISYNEQFF. DNA of the CDR3: TGCAGTGCTGGGTTTCCGGGACAGATCTCCTACAATGAGCAGTTCTTC.

The chain carries TRBV6-6 and TRBJ1-4, with 8 bases fitting TRBD1. There are 13 residues in the CDR3. Germline values: CDR1 MNHNY, CDR2 SVGAGI (reference sequence). The trim removed 5 bases at V and 8 bases at J, leaving 4 bases unmatched. CDR3 in amino acids: CASSTQGAEKLFF. In DNA, the CDR3 is TGTGCCAGCAGTACCCAGGGGGCGGAAAAACTGTTTTTT.

The chain employs TRBV20-1 and TRBJ1-1; D might be TRBD1 (5 bases). Germline V CDR1 and CDR2: DFQATT, SNEGSKA (reference sequence). This CDR3 has 14 residues. With 3 bases removed from V and 1 base from J, the gap between germline ends came to 12 bases. The CDR3 loop reads CSASPSDRNTEAFF. In DNA, the CDR3 is TGCAGTGCTAGTCCCAGCGACAGGAACACTGAAGCTTTCTTT.

This clonotype was counted only a few times. The J gene is TRBJ2-1, the V gene TRBV6-1; TRBD1 agrees at 8 bases. From germline, CDR1 is MNHNS and CDR2 SASEGT. The CDR3 has 14 amino acids. Losses at the gene ends were 3 bases for V and 7 bases for J; bases not matched to a gene: 5. The CDR3 protein is CASSDRQGWNEQFF. CDR3 nucleotide sequence: TGTGCCAGCAGTGACCGACAGGGGTGGAATGAGCAGTTCTTC.

The sample holds many counts of this clonotype. CDR3 nucleotide sequence: TGTGCCAGCAGTGAAGAACAGGGGCAGAACACCGGGGAGCTGTTTTTT. Amino acids: CASSEEQGQNTGELFF. The chain has TRBV2 and TRBJ2-2; 7 nucleotides line up with TRBD1. The V and J ends lost 1 base and 1 base, in that order; junction bases with no gene match: 3. In germline, CDR1 is SNHLY, CDR2 FYNNEI. CDR3 size: 16 residues.

The sample holds a few counts of this clonotype. This chain connects TRBV10-3 to TRBJ1-1, with 8 nucleotides matching TRBD1. Germline values: CDR1 ENHRY, CDR2 SYGVKD. The CDR3 contains 15 residues. With 10 bases clipped from V and 1 base from J, the junction kept 11 bases outside the gene matches. The CDR3 reads CATSAGGSANTEAFF. DNA for the CDR3: TGTGCCACTTCAGCAGGGGGCTCTGCGAACACTGAAGCTTTCTTT.

This clonotype turned up a few times. The V call is TRBV2, the J call TRBJ2-3; the D gene is possibly TRBD2 (6 bases). CDR3 length: 15 amino acids. Germline V gene sequence: CDR1 SNHLY, CDR2 FYNNEI. V was shortened by 6 bases and J by 1 base, with 14 bases between the two germline ends. The CDR3 sequence is CASSLRLGRTDTQYF. The CDR3 region has the DNA TGTGCCAGCAGCCTTCGACTAGGGCGCACAGATACGCAGTATTTT.

The genes are TRBV3-1 and TRBJ1-5, with D uncertain. The germline gives CDR1 LGHDT, CDR2 YNNKEL (reference sequence). The CDR3 loop spans 13 amino acids. V dropped 1 base and J dropped 7 bases, with 8 bases sitting between them. The CDR3 is CASSQGSRQPQHF. For the CDR3, the DNA is TGTGCCAGCAGCCAAGGGTCCCGGCAGCCCCAGCATTTT. Combining the CDR3 with reference TRBV3-1 and TRBJ1-5 gives the whole variable domain DTAVSQTPKYLVTQMGNDKSIKCEQNLGHDTMYWYKQDSKKFLKIMFSYNNKELIINETVPNRFSPKSPDKAHLNLHINSLELGDSAVYFCASSQGSRQPQHFGDGTRLSIL.

V and J are TRBV9 and TRBJ1-1, with 7 bases aligning to TRBD1. The CDR3 runs to 14 residues. CDR1 and CDR2 from the germline V gene are SGDLS and YYNGEE. The V and J ends lost 3 bases and 4 bases, in that order; junction bases with no gene match: 6. In nucleotides, the CDR3 is TGTGCCAGCAGCGGAGGGGGCTTGAGCACTGAAGCTTTCTTT. This sequence encodes CASSGGGLSTEAFF.

The CDR3 region has the DNA TGTGCCAGCAGAAGAGCGGGAGGTGGCGAGCAGTTCTTC. It codes for CASRRAGGGEQFF. The J gene is TRBJ2-1, the V gene TRBV6-2 or TRBV6-3; 9 bases are shared with TRBD2. Trimming removed 6 bases from V and 10 bases from J; junction bases left unmatched: 7. This CDR3 is built from 13 residues. Looked up from germline, CDR1 is MNHEY and CDR2 is SVGEGT.

This clonotype was counted a few times. The chain combines TRBV27 with TRBJ1-2; possible D gene TRBD1, 6 bases. Trimming removed 0 bases at V and 7 bases at J, with 12 bases between. Germline V lookup: CDR1 MNHEY, CDR2 SMNVEV (reference sequence). The CDR3 spans 14 residues. The CDR3 nucleotides read TGTGCCAGCAGTTTATCTGGGGGGCGGAGTGGCTACACCTTC. Amino acid sequence: CASSLSGGRSGYTF.

This clonotype was seen more than once but under ten times. V gene TRBV5-6 combines with J gene TRBJ2-7; a weak D match, TRBD1 (6 bases). The germline gives CDR1 SGHDT, CDR2 YYEEEE. Trimming stripped 3 bases from V and 0 bases from J, with 7 bases between. This CDR3 spans 13 amino acids. For the CDR3, the DNA is TGTGCCAGCAGCTGGGACATCTCCTACGAGCAGTACTTC. It yields the protein CASSWDISYEQYF.

A few counts support this clonotype. The chain carries TRBV12-3 or TRBV12-4 and TRBJ2-5; a possible D gene is TRBD1 (6 bases). The CDR3 extends over 12 amino acids. Between the trimmed V and J ends, which lost 5 bases and 4 bases, there was a span of 8 bases. The CDR3 reads CASSTGTETQYF. The CDR3, as DNA: TGTGCCAGCAGTACAGGGACAGAGACCCAGTACTTC.

This clonotype was observed a handful of times. The V call is TRBV5-8, the J call TRBJ2-5, with TRBD2 matching 10 bases. The length of the CDR3 is 15 residues. Trimming at V came to 2 bases and at J to 1 base, leaving 2 bases not matched to a gene. Germline V gene data show CDR1 as SGHTS and CDR2 as YDEGEE. CDR3 bases: TGTGCCAGCAGCTTCCCTAGCGGGAGCCAAGAGACCCAGTACTTC. Protein sequence: CASSFPSGSQETQYF.

The chain joins TRBV28 to TRBJ2-7; no clear D. This CDR3 contains 15 residues. V lost 4 bases and J lost 3, with 16 bases in between. Germline lookup yields CDR1 MDHEN and CDR2 SYDVKM. The CDR3 DNA reads as TGTGCCAGCAGTTCATGGGAAGGCGTAGACTACGAGCAGTACTTC. It codes for CASSSWEGVDYEQYF.

CDR3 region: CASSAPSAPNNEQFF. CDR3 in DNA: TGTGCCAGTAGTGCCCCTAGCGCGCCTAACAATGAGCAGTTCTTC. The chain uses TRBV19 and TRBJ2-1, with a weak D call TRBD2 (6 bases). CDR3 length equals 15 residues. Germline V CDR1 and CDR2: LNHDA, SQIVND (reference sequence). With 5 bases removed from V and 5 bases from J, the gap between germline ends came to 16 bases.

This clonotype was observed a few times. The chain links TRBV7-3 to TRBJ2-1, with 11 bases matching TRBD1. This CDR3 region has 16 residues. V was pared by 3 bases and J by 10 bases, with 11 bases of the junction left unmatched. CDR1 is SGHTA, CDR2 FQGTGA, per germline. The chain's CDR3 is CASSLRTGGVMREQFF. Written as DNA, the CDR3 is TGTGCCAGCAGCTTGAGGACAGGGGGCGTGATGCGGGAGCAGTTCTTC.